What follows are 5 T cell receptor beta chains derived from one specimen sequenced in a study of T cell changes during pregnancy in multiple sclerosis. Only in-frame clones appear in the TCRdb table, and some are missing; sequencing was by immunoSEQ multiplex PCR. The data show some 64,000 clones, about nine tenths seen once. This specimen was peripheral blood, taken in the first trimester of pregnancy. The receptors stem from a female donor in good health, enrolled as a control in a pregnancy study.

The chain is built from TRBV5-6 and TRBJ1-2, with D possibly TRBD1 on 6 matching bases. Trimming took off 6 bases at V and 8 bases at J, with 17 bases between the two ends. This CDR3 has 13 amino acids. CDR1 is SGHDT, CDR2 YYEEEE, per germline. The DNA for the CDR3 is TGTGCCAGCATTACGAGGGGGGGGAGAGGCTACACCTTC. As protein: CASITRGGRGYTF.

This clone was seen only once. This chain connects TRBV7-2 to TRBJ1-3, with D perhaps TRBD1 (6 bases). Germline values: CDR1 SGHTA, CDR2 FQGNSA. Trimming removed 4 bases at V and 0 bases at J, with 10 bases between. This CDR3 is built from 15 residues. The CDR3 region is CASSSTGNSGNTIYF. CDR3 nucleotides: TGTGCCAGCAGCTCAACAGGGAACTCTGGAAACACCATATATTTT.

The genes are TRBV9 and TRBJ1-2; no firm D call. The germline gives CDR1 SGDLS, CDR2 YYNGEE. The CDR3 contains 15 residues. The V gene lost 0 bases and the J gene lost 4 bases, with 13 bases spanning the gap. The DNA for the CDR3 is TGTGCCAGCAGCGTAGAGTCGGGGTCGGGCTATGGCTACACCTTC. This codes for CASSVESGSGYGYTF. Combining the CDR3 with reference TRBV9 and TRBJ1-2 gives the whole variable domain DSGVTQTPKHLITATGQRVTLRCSPRSGDLSVYWYQQSLDQGLQFLIQYYNGEERAKGNILERFSAQQFPDLHSELNLSSLELGDSALYFCASSVESGSGYGYTFGSGTRLTVV.

This rearrangement joins TRBV27 to TRBJ2-2, with TRBD1 identical over 8 bases. The CDR3 sequence is 14 residues long. Germline V gives CDR1 MNHEY, CDR2 SMNVEV (reference sequence). Germline trimming cut 6 bases from V and 6 bases from J; bases unmatched to any gene: 6. The CDR3 DNA sequence: TGTGCCAGCAGCTTAAGACAGGGGTCCGGGGAGCTGTTTTTT. Protein: CASSLRQGSGELFF.

This rearrangement joins TRBV6-5 to TRBJ2-3, with D possibly TRBD2 on 5 matching bases. Trimming took off 5 bases at V and 14 bases at J, with 17 bases between the two ends. This CDR3 has 12 amino acids. The germline V gene encodes CDR1 MNHEY and CDR2 SVGAGI. CDR3 sequence: CASSHSGEWWYF. CDR3 sequence (DNA): TGTGCCAGCAGTCATTCTGGGGAGTGGTGGTATTTT.